These 22 T cell receptor beta chains share one sample of origin, sequenced in a study of PD-1 blockade in classical Hodgkin lymphoma. Sequencing was performed with immunoSEQ multiplex PCR; in TCRdb, only in-frame clones are kept and a portion is missing. The table has about 33,000 clones, 72% seen once; the top ten hold 3.9%. As to time point: cycle 4 day 1 (C4D1), after more than 5 weeks of nivolumab. Brentuximab vedotin exposure varied among the patients, all of whom had relapsed after autologous stem cell transplantation. The sample consisted of peripheral blood mononuclear cells (PBMCs), taken before the fourth cycle of nivolumab. The receptors originated from a human donor with classical Hodgkin lymphoma.

The chain has TRBV30 and TRBJ2-7; D gene unclear. CDR3 length equals 15 residues. The germline CDR1 and CDR2 sequences are GTSNPN and SVGIG (reference sequence). The germline V and J ends were trimmed by 1 base and 2 bases, with 15 bases remaining between them. The CDR3 loop is CAWSDPFEQAYEQYF. DNA of the CDR3: TGTGCCTGGAGTGACCCCTTCGAGCAAGCCTACGAGCAGTACTTC.

This clone was observed a few times. V gene TRBV9 combines with J gene TRBJ2-7; D possibly corresponds to TRBD2 (6 bases). The CDR3 is made up of 13 amino acids. Trimming removed 2 bases from V and 6 bases from J, with 12 bases in between. Per the germline V gene, CDR1 is SGDLS and CDR2 is YYNGEE. The CDR3 bases are TGTGCCAGCAGCGTGGGGGTCGGGGGCGAGCAGTACTTC. Translation gives CASSVGVGGEQYF.

The chain recombines TRBV9 with TRBJ1-4; 8 positions match TRBD1. The CDR3 covers 17 residues. J lost 0 bases, V lost 3 bases, and 7 bases had no gene match. Germline values: CDR1 SGDLS, CDR2 YYNGEE. CDR3 nucleotide sequence: TGTGCCAGCAGCGCGACAGGGGAGGGAGCAACTAATGAAAAACTGTTTTTT. It translates to CASSATGEGATNEKLFF.

In this sample, this clone turned up a few times. This same CDR3 is encoded by further DNA sequences in the sample. This rearrangement joins TRBV7-3 to TRBJ2-2; the D is unclear. Germline assignment: CDR1 SGHTA and CDR2 FQGTGA. V gave up 2 bases and J gave up 2 bases, with 3 bases separating them. The CDR3 covers 13 residues. Written as DNA, the CDR3 is TGTGCCAGCAGCTTATCTAACACCGGGGAGCTGTTTTTT. This gives the protein CASSLSNTGELFF.

The chain employs TRBV5-1 and TRBJ2-1; 11 nucleotides align to TRBD2. The CDR3 loop spans 16 amino acids. The germline V gene has CDR1 SGHRS and CDR2 YFSETQ. Germline trimming cut 3 bases from V and 5 bases from J; bases unmatched to any gene: 7. The CDR3 here is CASSYGGTSGNNEQFF. The CDR3 DNA follows: TGCGCCAGCAGCTACGGGGGGACTAGCGGCAACAATGAGCAGTTCTTC.

The sample holds a few counts of this clone. This chain connects TRBV6-5 to TRBJ1-1; D not resolved. Trimming took 0 bases from V and 3 from J, leaving 5 bases between them. The CDR3 extends over 13 amino acids. Per germline, CDR1 MNHEY and CDR2 SVGAGI. In DNA, the CDR3 is TGTGCCAGCAGTTACTCGAGGTACACTGAAGCTTTCTTT. This codes for CASSYSRYTEAFF.

V and J are TRBV6-5 and TRBJ1-1; D unresolved. Germline assignment: CDR1 MNHEY and CDR2 SVGAGI. This CDR3 is built from 15 residues. Trimming took 2 bases from V and 0 from J, leaving 10 bases between them. The chain's CDR3 is CASSYRVPMNTEAFF. The CDR3 DNA sequence: TGTGCCAGCAGTTACAGGGTTCCGATGAACACTGAAGCTTTCTTT.

V usage is TRBV11-1 and J usage is TRBJ1-3, with D hard to call. Per germline, CDR1 SGHAT and CDR2 FQDESV (reference sequence). The germline V and J ends were trimmed by 6 bases and 4 bases, with 10 bases remaining between them. The CDR3 totals 13 residues. Written as DNA, the CDR3 is TGTGCCAGCAGATACGGCGGCGGAAACACCATATATTTT. This translates into CASRYGGGNTIYF. Full variable domain (remainder filled in from reference TRBV11-1 and TRBJ1-3): EAEVAQSPRYKITEKSQAVAFWCDPISGHATLYWYRQILGQGPELLVQFQDESVVDDSQLPKDRFSAERLKGVDSTLKIQPAELGDSAMYLCASRYGGGNTIYFGEGSWLTVV.

This clone was observed a few times. This chain uses TRBV19 with TRBJ1-1; D unclear. This CDR3 has 12 residues. Per germline, CDR1 LNHDA and CDR2 SQIVND (reference sequence). V dropped 9 bases and J dropped 1 base, with 9 bases sitting between them. The CDR3 reads CASRTGNTEAFF. CDR3 nucleotide sequence: TGTGCCAGCCGGACCGGGAACACTGAAGCTTTCTTT.

This rearrangement joins TRBV27 to TRBJ2-7, with 8 bases fitting TRBD1. Germline V CDR1 and CDR2: MNHEY, SMNVEV (reference sequence). V trimming: 2 bases; J trimming: 1 base; junction bases outside the gene matches: 1. CDR3 length equals 14 residues. This chain's CDR3 is CASSLTGGSYEQYF. The DNA of the CDR3 is TGTGCCAGCAGTTTAACAGGGGGATCCTACGAGCAGTACTTC.

This chain links TRBV19 with TRBJ2-1; 8 bases map to TRBD2. CDR1 is LNHDA and CDR2 is SQIVND in the germline V gene (reference sequence). J gave up 4 bases and V 8 bases, and 7 bases lay outside the gene matches. CDR3 length equals 14 residues. The CDR3 reads CASAFTSGYNEQFF. CDR3 in DNA: TGTGCCAGTGCCTTTACTAGCGGTTACAATGAGCAGTTCTTC.

The chain combines TRBV11-2 with TRBJ2-7, with TRBD1 as a possible D gene (8 bases). Trimming stripped 4 bases from V and 0 bases from J, with 16 bases between. CDR3 length: 16 residues. Germline CDR1 SGHAT, CDR2 FQNNGV. In DNA form, the CDR3 reads TGTGCCAGCAGCTGGACAGGGAGGGGGATCTCCTACGAGCAGTACTTC. It is translated as CASSWTGRGISYEQYF.

The chain is built from TRBV4-1 and TRBJ2-2; D is undetermined. V gave up 4 bases and J gave up 14 bases, with 14 bases separating them. Germline V gene data show CDR1 as MGHRA and CDR2 as YSYEKL. CDR3 length equals 12 residues. CDR3 in DNA: TGCGCCAGCAGCCCTCGGCTAGGTTATCTGTTTTTT. This translates into CASSPRLGYLFF.

CDR3 amino acids: CASQTGTGADEQFF. Here the CDR3 DNA reads TGCGCCAGCCAAACCGGGACAGGTGCGGATGAGCAGTTCTTC. This chain uses TRBV5-1 with TRBJ2-1; TRBD1 aligns across 8 bases. Trimming removed 7 bases from V and 8 bases from J; junction bases left unmatched: 11. Looked up from germline, CDR1 is SGHRS and CDR2 is YFSETQ. This CDR3 comprises 14 residues. Based on the CDR3 plus reference TRBV5-1 and TRBJ2-1, the full variable domain is KAGVTQTPRYLIKTRGQQVTLSCSPISGHRSVSWYQQTPGQGLQFLFEYFSETQRNKGNFPGRFSGRQFSNSRSEMNVSTLELGDSALYLCASQTGTGADEQFFGPGTRLTVL.

The chain carries TRBV19 and TRBJ1-3; no reliable D call. The V gene's germline CDR1 is LNHDA and CDR2 SQIVND (reference sequence). This CDR3 spans 12 amino acids. V lost 10 bases to trimming and J lost 3 bases, with 10 bases between them. CDR3: CATQAHGNTIYF. In nucleotides, the CDR3 is TGTGCCACTCAGGCCCATGGAAACACCATATATTTT.

The chain employs TRBV7-3 and TRBJ1-1, with D tentatively TRBD1 (5 bases). This CDR3 is 14 amino acids long. Germline lookup yields CDR1 SGHTA and CDR2 FQGTGA. V dropped 5 bases and J dropped 11 bases, with 21 bases sitting between them. The CDR3 DNA sequence: TGTGCCAGCAGCCCAGGGACCTCACCTGGAACGGCTTTCTTT. It encodes CASSPGTSPGTAFF.

The chain links TRBV6-5 to TRBJ1-4; 7 bases match TRBD1. CDR1 is MNHEY, CDR2 SVGAGI, per germline. The V gene end was trimmed by 5 bases and the J gene end by 9 bases; junction bases not matched to a gene: 9. The CDR3 sequence is 14 residues long. CDR3 sequence: CASSPRQGGQKLFF. The CDR3 DNA follows: TGTGCCAGCAGTCCTCGACAGGGCGGGCAAAAACTGTTTTTT.

CDR3 sequence (DNA): TGTGCCAGCAGCAAACTGAAGGGGGCGGACGTCCAGCCCCAGCATTTT. Protein product: CASSKLKGADVQPQHF. This sequence joins TRBV21-1 and TRBJ1-5; the table's TRBD1 call for D was not verified on the DNA. TRBV21-1 is a known pseudogene. CDR3 length equals 16 residues.

The chain carries TRBV4-3 and TRBJ1-1; D is unclear. The CDR3 covers 13 residues. V was pared by 0 bases and J by 5 bases, with 7 bases between. Germline CDR1 is LGHNA and CDR2 is YSLEER. CDR3: CASSQDTATEAFF. CDR3 in DNA: TGCGCCAGCAGCCAAGATACGGCGACTGAAGCTTTCTTT.

This sequence joins TRBV7-9 and TRBJ2-1; D is perhaps TRBD2 (6 bases). V was pared by 5 bases and J by 7 bases, with 18 bases between. There are 15 residues in the CDR3. Germline assignment: CDR1 SEHNR and CDR2 FQNEAQ (reference sequence). The CDR3 sequence is CASSLREWARNEQFF. CDR3 sequence (DNA): TGTGCCAGCAGCCTCCGGGAGTGGGCGCGGAATGAGCAGTTCTTC. Based on the CDR3 plus reference TRBV7-9 and TRBJ2-1, the full variable domain is DTGVSQNPRHKITKRGQNVTFRCDPISEHNRLYWYRQTLGQGPEFLTYFQNEAQLEKSRLLSDRFSAERPKGSFSTLEIQRTEQGDSAMYLCASSLREWARNEQFFGPGTRLTVL.

V gene TRBV30 combines with J gene TRBJ2-7, with 10 bases fitting TRBD2. This CDR3 has 14 residues. The germline V gene has CDR1 GTSNPN and CDR2 SVGIG (reference sequence). Unmatched junction bases numbered 4, after V lost 2 bases and J lost 3 bases. This CDR3 reads CAWSITSGVYEQYF. The CDR3 nucleotides are TGTGCCTGGAGTATTACTAGCGGGGTCTACGAGCAGTACTTC. Together with reference TRBV30 and TRBJ2-7, the CDR3 gives the full variable domain: SQTIHQWPATLVQPVGSPLSLECTVEGTSNPNLYWYRQAAGRGLQLLFYSVGIGQISSEVPQNLSASRPQDRQFILSSKKLLLSDSGFYLCAWSITSGVYEQYFGPGTRLTVT.

This clone is labeled as medium-sized. The chain couples TRBV13 to TRBJ1-3, with a weak D call TRBD1 (6 bases). The germline V gene has CDR1 PRHDT and CDR2 FYEKMQ (reference sequence). The V end lost 9 bases, the J end lost 6 bases, and 9 bases lay between the germline ends. CDR3 length: 11 residues. The DNA of the CDR3 is TGTGCCAGTACAGGGCAAAACACCATATATTTT. Protein product: CASTGQNTIYF.